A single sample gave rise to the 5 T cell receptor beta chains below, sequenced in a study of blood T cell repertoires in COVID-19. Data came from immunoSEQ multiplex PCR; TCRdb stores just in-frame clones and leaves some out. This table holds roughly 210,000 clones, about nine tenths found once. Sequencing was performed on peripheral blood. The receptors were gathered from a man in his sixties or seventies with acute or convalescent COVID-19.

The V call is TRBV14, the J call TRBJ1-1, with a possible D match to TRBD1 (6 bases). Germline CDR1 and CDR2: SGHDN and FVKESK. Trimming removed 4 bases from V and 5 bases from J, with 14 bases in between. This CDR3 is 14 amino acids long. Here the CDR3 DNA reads TGTGCCAGCAGCCTCGTTAGGGGGGGTACTGAAGCTTTCTTT. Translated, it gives CASSLVRGGTEAFF.

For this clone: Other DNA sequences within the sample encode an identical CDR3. In nucleotides, the CDR3 is TGCAGTGCTAGTTTAACCTACGAGCAGTACTTC. Translating it yields CSASLTYEQYF. The V call is TRBV20-1, the J call TRBJ2-7; no clear D. CDR3 length: 11 residues. The ends were cut back, 3 bases at V and 2 bases at J, with 5 bases in the middle. Per germline, CDR1 DFQATT and CDR2 SNEGSKA (reference sequence).

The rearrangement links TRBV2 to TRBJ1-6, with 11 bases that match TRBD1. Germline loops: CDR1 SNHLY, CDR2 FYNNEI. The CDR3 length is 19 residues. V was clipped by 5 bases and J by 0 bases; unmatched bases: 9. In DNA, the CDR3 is TGTGCCAGCAGTTTCCGGACAGGGGGCGCGAGCTCCTATAATTCACCCCTCCACTTT. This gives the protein CASSFRTGGASSYNSPLHF.

The CDR3 DNA reads TGTGCCAGTAGTAGGGCAGGCACTAATCAGCCCCAGCATTTT. Its translation: CASSRAGTNQPQHF. The rearrangement joins TRBV19 to TRBJ1-5, with D uncertain. Germline V CDR1 and CDR2: LNHDA, SQIVND (reference sequence). Trimming took 4 bases from V and 4 from J, leaving 11 bases between them. CDR3 size: 14 residues.

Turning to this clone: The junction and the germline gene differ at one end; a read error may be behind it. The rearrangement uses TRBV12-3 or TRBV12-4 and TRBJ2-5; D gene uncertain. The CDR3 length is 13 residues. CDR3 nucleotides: TGTGCCAGCACTTTACTTAGTTCGGAGACCCAGTACTTC. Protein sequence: CASTLLSSETQYF.